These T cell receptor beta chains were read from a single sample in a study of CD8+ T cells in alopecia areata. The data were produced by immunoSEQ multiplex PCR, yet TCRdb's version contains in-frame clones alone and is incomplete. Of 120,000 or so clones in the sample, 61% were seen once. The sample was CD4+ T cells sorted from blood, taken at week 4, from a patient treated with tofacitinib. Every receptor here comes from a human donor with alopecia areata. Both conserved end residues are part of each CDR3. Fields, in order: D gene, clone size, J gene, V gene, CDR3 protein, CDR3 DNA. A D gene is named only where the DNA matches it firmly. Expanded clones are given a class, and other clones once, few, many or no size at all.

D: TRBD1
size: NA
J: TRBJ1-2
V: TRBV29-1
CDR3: CSVRPDREGYTF
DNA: TGCAGCGTTCGGCCGGACAGGGAGGGCTACACCTTC

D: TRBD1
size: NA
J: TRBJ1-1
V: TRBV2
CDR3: CARKGAGGTEAFF
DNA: TGTGCCAGAAAGGGGGCTGGGGGAACTGAAGCTTTCTTT

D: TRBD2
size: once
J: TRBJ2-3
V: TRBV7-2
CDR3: CASSLARLAGGDTQYF
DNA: TGTGCCAGCAGCTTAGCGCGGCTAGCGGGCGGGGATACGCAGTATTTT

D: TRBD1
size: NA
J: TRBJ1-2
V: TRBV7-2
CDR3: CASSLQGGASYTF
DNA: TGTGCCAGCAGCTTGCAGGGGGGAGCGAGCTACACCTTC

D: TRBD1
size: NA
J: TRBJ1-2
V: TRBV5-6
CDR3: CASSLGSQGAGKYGYTF
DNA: TGTGCCAGCAGCTTGGGGTCTCAGGGGGCAGGGAAGTATGGCTACACCTTC

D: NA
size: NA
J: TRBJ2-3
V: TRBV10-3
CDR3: CAIKAVTDTQYF
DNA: TGTGCCATCAAGGCAGTCACAGATACGCAGTATTTT

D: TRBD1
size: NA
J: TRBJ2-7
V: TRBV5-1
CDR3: CASSLDGQGDEQYF
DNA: TGCGCCAGCAGCTTGGACGGACAGGGTGACGAGCAGTACTTC

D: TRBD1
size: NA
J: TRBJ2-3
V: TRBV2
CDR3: CASSPTQGEATDTQYF
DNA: TGTGCCAGCAGTCCCACGCAGGGGGAAGCGACAGATACGCAGTATTTT

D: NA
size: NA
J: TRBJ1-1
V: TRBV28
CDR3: CASSSGNMNTEAFF
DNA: TGTGCCAGCAGTTCTGGAAACATGAACACTGAAGCTTTCTTT

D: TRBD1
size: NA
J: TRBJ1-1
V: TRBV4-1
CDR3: CASSRQGMGTEAFF
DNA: TGCGCCAGCAGCCGACAGGGAATGGGGACTGAAGCTTTCTTT

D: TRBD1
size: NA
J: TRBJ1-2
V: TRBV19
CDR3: CASSTGRSNYGYTF
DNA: TGTGCCAGTTCGACAGGGCGGTCTAACTATGGCTACACCTTC

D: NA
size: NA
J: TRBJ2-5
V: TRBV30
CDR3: CAWSEGFQETQYF
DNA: TGTGCCTGGAGTGAGGGGTTTCAAGAGACCCAGTACTTC

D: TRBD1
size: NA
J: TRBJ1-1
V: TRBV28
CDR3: CASRGGQGTEAFF
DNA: TGTGCCAGCAGAGGGGGCCAGGGCACTGAAGCTTTCTTT

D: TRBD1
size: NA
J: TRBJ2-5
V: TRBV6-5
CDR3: CASRTGAGETQYF
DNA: TGTGCCAGTAGGACAGGGGCTGGAGAGACCCAGTACTTC

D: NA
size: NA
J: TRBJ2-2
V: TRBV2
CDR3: CASSERPPELFF
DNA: TGTGCCAGCAGTGAAAGGCCGCCGGAGCTGTTTTTT

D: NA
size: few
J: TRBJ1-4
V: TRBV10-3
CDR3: CAISERPPGRDEKLFF
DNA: TGTGCCATCAGTGAGCGACCCCCCGGGAGGGACGAAAAACTGTTTTTT

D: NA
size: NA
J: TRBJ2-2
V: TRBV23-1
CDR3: CASPFAGELFF
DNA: TGCGCCAGTCCCTTTGCCGGGGAGCTGTTTTTT

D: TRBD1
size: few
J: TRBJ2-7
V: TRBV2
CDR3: CASLGDRENEQYF
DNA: TGTGCCAGTTTGGGGGACAGGGAAAACGAGCAGTACTTC

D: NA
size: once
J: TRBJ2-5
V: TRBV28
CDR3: CASSLSETQYF
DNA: TGTGCCAGCAGTTTATCTGAGACCCAGTACTTC

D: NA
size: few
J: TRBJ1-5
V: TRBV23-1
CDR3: CASPALGRIHSNQPQHF
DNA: TGCGCCAGCCCAGCATTGGGACGGATCCATAGCAATCAGCCCCAGCATTTT

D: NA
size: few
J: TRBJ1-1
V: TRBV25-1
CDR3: CASRGGFVHTEAFF
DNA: TGTGCCAGCAGGGGGGGGTTCGTGCACACTGAAGCTTTCTTT

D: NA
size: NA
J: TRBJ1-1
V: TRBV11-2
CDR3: CASSLYPGGLNTEAFF
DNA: TGTGCCAGCAGCTTATACCCCGGAGGGTTGAACACTGAAGCTTTCTTT